Each of the 10 T cell receptor beta chains below was sequenced from the same sample in a study of shared clonotypes between healthy human individuals. Using immunoSEQ multiplex PCR, the repertoire was profiled, and TCRdb retains in-frame clones only, with some absent. The profile shows about 490,000 clones, less than 80% of them singletons. Sample: PBMCs. The receptor source for this set is a woman aged 40-49 years in good health. Some clones in this sample may be carry-over from other donors' samples.

The CDR3 loop reads CASSSQGDYYEQYF. The CDR3 region has the DNA TGTGCCAGCAGCTCCCAAGGGGACTACTACGAGCAGTACTTC. The V call is TRBV7-3, the J call TRBJ2-7, with 7 bases that match TRBD2. The germline V gene has CDR1 SGHTA and CDR2 FQGTGA. V shed 4 bases, J shed 3 bases, and the junction held 6 bases outside the gene matches. The CDR3 is made up of 14 amino acids.

The gene calls are TRBV11-2 and TRBJ1-3; unclear D gene. Germline V gene data show CDR1 as SGHAT and CDR2 as FQNNGV. Trimming removed 2 bases at V and 0 bases at J, with 14 bases between. The CDR3 is made up of 17 amino acids. CDR3 region: CASSLQVGWSSGNTIYF. The CDR3 bases are TGTGCCAGCAGCTTACAAGTAGGTTGGAGCTCTGGAAACACCATATATTTT.

The chain combines TRBV29-1 with TRBJ2-5; no clear D gene. Germline V gene sequence: CDR1 SQVTM, CDR2 ANQGSEA. Trimming took off 0 bases at V and 5 bases at J, with 13 bases between the two ends. CDR3 length: 14 amino acids. The CDR3 nucleotides are TGCAGCGTTGAAGACGGCAGGACCACTGAGACCCAGTACTTC. Amino acid sequence: CSVEDGRTTETQYF. The whole variable domain, remainder taken from reference TRBV29-1 and TRBJ2-5, is SAVISQKPSRDICQRGTSLTIQCQVDSQVTMMFWYRQQPGQSLTLIATANQGSEATYESGFVIDKFPISRPNLTFSTLTVSNMSPEDSSIYLCSVEDGRTTETQYFGPGTRLLVL.

For this clone: This likely traces to a read error, being one base from a far larger clone. The rearrangement joins TRBV6-8 to TRBJ1-2, with a weak D call TRBD1 (6 bases). The germline gives CDR1 MNHGY, CDR2 SAAAGT. The CDR3 runs to 13 residues. Trimming removed 5 bases from V and 1 base from J, with 8 bases in between. CDR3 DNA sequence: TGTGCCAGCAGTGAACAGGGTAACTATGGCTACACCTTC. Its protein product is CASSEQGNYGYTF.

The chain is built from TRBV11-1 and TRBJ2-7; TRBD2 matches at 10 bases. CDR3 size: 16 residues. V gave up 5 bases and J gave up 3 bases; unmatched junction bases: 10. Germline V lookup: CDR1 SGHAT, CDR2 FQDESV (reference sequence). The chain's CDR3 is CASSQSSGSGIYEQYF. The CDR3 DNA reads TGTGCCAGCAGCCAGTCTAGCGGGAGTGGTATCTACGAGCAGTACTTC.

The gene calls are TRBV11-1 and TRBJ2-3, with D possibly being TRBD2 (5 bases). The CDR3 extends over 14 amino acids. The germline gives CDR1 SGHAT, CDR2 FQDESV (reference sequence). V lost 3 bases and J lost 3, with 10 bases in between. The CDR3 spells CASSLRAATDTQYF. CDR3 coding DNA: TGTGCCAGCAGCTTGAGGGCTGCGACAGATACGCAGTATTTT.

The chain couples TRBV11-1 to TRBJ2-5; D may correspond to TRBD1 or TRBD2 (5 bases each). V was shortened by 2 bases and J by 4 bases, with 11 bases between the two germline ends. Germline V gives CDR1 SGHAT, CDR2 FQDESV (reference sequence). The CDR3 extends over 14 amino acids. CDR3 in DNA: TGTGCCAGCAGCTTATCGGGACGCCGAGAGACCCAGTACTTC. Its protein product is CASSLSGRRETQYF.

A single count supports this clone. The chain carries TRBV7-2 and TRBJ2-1; possibly TRBD2 for D (6 bases). Per the germline V gene, CDR1 is SGHTA and CDR2 is FQGNSA. The germline V and J ends were trimmed by 5 bases and 7 bases, with 12 bases remaining between them. This CDR3 spans 13 amino acids. The CDR3 sequence is CASSRGYVNEQFF. The CDR3 DNA follows: TGTGCCAGCAGCCGGGGGTATGTGAATGAGCAGTTCTTC.

This rearrangement joins TRBV21-1 to TRBJ1-2. TRBV21-1 is designated a pseudogene. The CDR3 extends over 15 amino acids. CDR3 bases: TGTGCCAGCAGCACCAGACCCGCGACCCCGAGGGGCTACACCTTC. Its protein product is CASSTRPATPRGYTF.

J is TRBJ2-1 and V is TRBV2; D unclear. The V gene's germline CDR1 is SNHLY and CDR2 FYNNEI. This CDR3 has 15 residues. The germline V and J ends were trimmed by 4 bases and 1 base, with 11 bases remaining between them. The CDR3 region is CASSASLLSYNEQFF. The CDR3 DNA follows: TGTGCCAGCAGTGCTTCTCTACTATCCTACAATGAGCAGTTCTTC.